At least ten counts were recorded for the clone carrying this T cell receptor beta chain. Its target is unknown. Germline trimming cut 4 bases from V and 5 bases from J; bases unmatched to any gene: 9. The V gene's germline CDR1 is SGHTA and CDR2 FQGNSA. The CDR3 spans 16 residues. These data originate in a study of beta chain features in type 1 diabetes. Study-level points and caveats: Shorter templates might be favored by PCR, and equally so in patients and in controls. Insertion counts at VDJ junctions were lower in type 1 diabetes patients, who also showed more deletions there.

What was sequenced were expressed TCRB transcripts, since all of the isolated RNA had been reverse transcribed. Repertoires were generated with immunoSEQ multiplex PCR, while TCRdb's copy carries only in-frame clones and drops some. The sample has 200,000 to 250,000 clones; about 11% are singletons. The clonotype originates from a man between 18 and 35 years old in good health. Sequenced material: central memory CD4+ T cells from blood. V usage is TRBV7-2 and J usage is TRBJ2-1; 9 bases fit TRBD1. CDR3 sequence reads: CASSSAPGTGHNEQFF. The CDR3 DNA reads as TGTGCCAGCAGCTCCGCCCCCGGGACAGGGCACAATGAGCAGTTCTTC.